These T cell receptor beta chains were read from a single sample in a study of T cells after yellow fever vaccination. TCRdb reprocessed the 5' RACE reads with MiXCR, giving one entry per CDR3 protein. The data contain approximately 300,000 distinct CDR3 sequences, approximately 9% of them singletons. Sequenced here: PBMCs, sampled on the day of the first yellow fever vaccination. The receptors derive from a man aged 18-30 years who received the YFV17D yellow fever vaccine. CDR3s include the opening cysteine and the closing phenylalanine or tryptophan. A D gene is named only where the DNA matches it firmly. Clone sizes are given selectively: once, few, many, or a class where the clone is expanded.

d_call	clone_size	j_call	v_call	cdr3_aa	cdr3_nt
TRBD1	.	TRBJ2-1	TRBV10-1	CASSGGTVYNEQFF	TGCGCCAGCAGTGGGGGGACAGTCTACAATGAGCAGTTCTTC
TRBD1	few	TRBJ1-1	TRBV3-1	CASSQVRDRGPAFF	TGTGCCAGCAGCCAAGTGCGGGACAGGGGGCCAGCTTTCTTT
TRBD1	.	TRBJ1-1	TRBV28	CASSWDSHLNTEAFF	TGTGCCAGCAGTTGGGACAGCCATTTGAACACTGAAGCTTTCTTT
.	.	TRBJ2-5	TRBV7-9	CASSSLGPVALQETQYF	TGTGCCAGCAGCTCCCTCGGCCCGGTGGCCTTACAAGAGACCCAGTACTTC
.	many	TRBJ2-3	TRBV12-3/TRBV12-4	CASSPGVSTDTQYF	TGTGCCAGCAGTCCCGGGGTGAGCACAGATACGCAGTATTTT
.	many	TRBJ2-1	TRBV5-1	CASRLALVSYNEQFF	TGCGCCAGCAGACTGGCACTAGTGTCCTACAATGAGCAGTTCTTC
.	many	TRBJ2-7	TRBV25-1	CASSFQGGKEYF	TGTGCCAGCAGTTTCCAAGGGGGTAAGGAGTACTTC
.	.	TRBJ2-3	TRBV15	CATSGPRKSTDTQYF	TGTGCCACCAGCGGCCCTCGCAAGTCCACAGATACGCAGTATTTT
TRBD1	few	TRBJ1-1	TRBV4-1	CASSQGRNRGLNTEAFF	TGCGCCAGCAGCCAAGGGCGGAACAGGGGCTTGAACACTGAAGCTTTCTTT
TRBD2	few	TRBJ2-1	TRBV6-5	CASSYRGLAGGNEQFF	TGTGCCAGCAGTTACAGGGGACTAGCGGGGGGAAATGAGCAGTTCTTC
.	.	TRBJ1-1	TRBV28	CASSLHTEAFF	TGTGCCAGCAGTTTACACACCGAAGCTTTCTTT
.	few	TRBJ1-2	TRBV4-3	CASSQAVSGPNYGYTF	TGCGCCAGCAGCCAGGCAGTCTCGGGGCCTAACTATGGCTACACCTTC
TRBD2	.	TRBJ2-3	TRBV11-1	CASSPGLAGFTSTDTQYF	TGTGCCAGCAGCCCCGGACTAGCGGGATTTACTAGCACAGATACGCAGTATTTT
.	few	TRBJ2-2	TRBV28	CASTLGGAMNTGELFF	TGTGCCAGCACCCTAGGCGGGGCTATGAACACCGGGGAGCTGTTTTTT
.	many	TRBJ2-3	TRBV29-1	CSVEVRELRRQQVTDTQYF	TGCAGCGTTGAGGTCCGCGAGTTAAGGCGCCAGCAGGTCACAGATACGCAGTATTTT
.	few	TRBJ2-1	TRBV30	CAWRGPIDEQFF	TGTGCCTGGAGGGGACCCATAGATGAGCAGTTCTTC
.	few	TRBJ2-7	TRBV7-2	CASSLSEGPYEQYF	TGTGCCAGCAGCTTATCCGAGGGTCCCTACGAGCAGTACTTC
TRBD1	few	TRBJ2-7	TRBV7-9	CASSSDRAPYEQYF	TGTGCCAGCAGCTCGGACAGGGCGCCCTACGAGCAGTACTTC
.	few	TRBJ2-3	TRBV7-3	CASSLSSEYTQYF	TGTGCCAGCAGCTTAAGTTCGGAATATACGCAGTATTTT
TRBD2	many	TRBJ2-7	TRBV10-3	CAIRTSGGVYEQYF	TGTGCCATCAGGACTAGCGGGGGGGTATACGAGCAGTACTTC
.	.	TRBJ1-2	TRBV7-9	CASSLGSEHYGYTF	TGTGCCAGCAGCTTAGGATCAGAGCACTATGGCTACACCTTC
TRBD2	.	TRBJ2-2	TRBV5-5	CASSPPTSGPGELFF	TGTGCCAGCAGCCCCCCCACTAGCGGCCCCGGGGAGCTGTTTTTT
.	many	TRBJ1-1	TRBV5-1	CASSPAIEAFF	TGCGCCAGCAGTCCGGCAATTGAAGCTTTCTTT
TRBD1	few	TRBJ1-2	TRBV12-3/TRBV12-4	CASSFGQGSGYTF	TGTGCCAGCAGTTTCGGACAGGGAAGTGGCTACACCTTC
.	.	TRBJ2-5	TRBV20-1	CSGWTPGGAQYF	TGCAGTGGTTGGACACCGGGCGGGGCCCAGTACTTC
.	.	TRBJ1-2	TRBV29-1	CSVEINPLRYGYTF	TGCAGCGTTGAGATAAACCCTCTGCGGTATGGCTACACCTTC
.	many	TRBJ2-3	TRBV12-3/TRBV12-4	CASSPRGVADTQYF	TGTGCCAGCAGCCCGAGGGGGGTTGCAGATACGCAGTATTTT
.	.	TRBJ2-5	TRBV6-5	CASSYGVAGQYQETQYF	TGTGCCAGCAGTTATGGTGTAGCAGGCCAGTACCAAGAGACCCAGTACTTC
.	few	TRBJ1-1	TRBV5-1	CASSLSSVPFF	TGCGCCAGCAGCTTGTCGAGCGTCCCTTTCTTT
TRBD1	.	TRBJ2-4	TRBV5-1	CASSLGPPGQGESGDIQYF	TGCGCCAGCAGCTTAGGCCCCCCGGGACAGGGGGAGAGCGGAGACATTCAGTACTTC
TRBD1	few	TRBJ2-3	TRBV6-1	CASSDLGQAPTDTQYF	TGTGCCAGCAGTGACCTGGGACAGGCGCCCACAGATACGCAGTATTTT
.	many	TRBJ2-7	TRBV7-2	CASSWKGGLGFGSYEQYF	TGTGCCAGCAGCTGGAAAGGCGGGCTTGGTTTTGGCTCCTACGAGCAGTACTTC
TRBD1	.	TRBJ2-3	TRBV7-2	CASSRTGYDTQYF	TGTGCCAGCAGCCGGACAGGGTACGATACGCAGTATTTT
TRBD1	.	TRBJ1-6	TRBV9	CASSLGQASISPLHF	TGTGCCAGCAGCCTGGGACAGGCCTCTATTTCACCCCTCCACTTT
.	many	TRBJ2-3	TRBV10-3	CAISGPGTDTQYF	TGTGCCATCAGTGGGCCGGGTACGGATACGCAGTATTTT
.	.	TRBJ1-5	TRBV20-1	CSVARRSNQPQHF	TGCAGTGTAGCTCGGCGTAGCAATCAGCCCCAGCATTTT
.	few	TRBJ2-5	TRBV5-6	CASSLKGRETQYF	TGTGCCAGCAGCTTGAAGGGAAGAGAGACCCAGTACTTC
TRBD1	few	TRBJ2-2	TRBV15	CATSRGQGASGGELFF	TGTGCCACCAGCAGAGGACAGGGGGCATCTGGCGGGGAGCTGTTTTTT
.	few	TRBJ1-6	TRBV18	CASSPPEGLNSPLHF	TGTGCCAGCTCACCACCGGAGGGGTTGAATTCACCCCTCCACTTT
TRBD1	.	TRBJ2-7	TRBV6-5	CASSYSGTGVEQYF	TGTGCCAGCAGTTACTCTGGGACAGGGGTCGAGCAGTACTTC
TRBD2	few	TRBJ2-3	TRBV4-2	CASSPVFSGGADTQYF	TGTGCCAGCAGCCCTGTCTTTAGCGGGGGCGCAGATACGCAGTATTTT
TRBD2	few	TRBJ2-5	TRBV5-1	CASSTRIAGAETQYF	TGCGCCAGCAGCACCCGAATAGCGGGAGCAGAGACCCAGTACTTC
.	.	TRBJ2-5	TRBV29-1	CSGTPQGLGTQYF	TGCAGTGGAACACCTCAGGGGTTAGGGACCCAGTACTTC
TRBD1	many	TRBJ2-2	TRBV11-2	CASSADRGLLITGELFF	TGTGCCAGCAGCGCGGACAGGGGGCTACTCATCACCGGGGAGCTGTTTTTT